Below, 17 T cell receptor beta chains from the same sample are listed, as sequenced in a study of blood T cell repertoires in COVID-19. The data were produced by immunoSEQ multiplex PCR, yet TCRdb's version contains in-frame clones alone and is incomplete. This sample has fewer than 350,000 clones, with 70% to 90% found just once. The sample was PBMCs or T cells enriched from blood (not recorded which). These receptors originate from a woman aged 40 to 50 who had recovered from COVID-19.

The chain combines TRBV6-5 with TRBJ2-1; the D gene is possibly TRBD2 (5 bases). Trimming took 6 bases from V and 2 from J, leaving 11 bases between them. Per germline, CDR1 MNHEY and CDR2 SVGAGI. This CDR3 spans 14 amino acids. For the CDR3, the DNA is TGTGCCAGCAGCCGACCGGGAACCTACAATGAGCAGTTCTTC. Translated: CASSRPGTYNEQFF.

The CDR3 DNA reads as TGTGCCAGCTCACCAGGGGACTTCGTGAACGAGCAGTACTTC. Translation: CASSPGDFVNEQYF. This chain joins TRBV18 and TRBJ2-7, with D perhaps TRBD2 (6 bases). With 2 bases removed from V and 5 bases from J, the gap between germline ends came to 13 bases. CDR1 is KGHSH, CDR2 LQKENI, per germline. The CDR3 sequence is 14 residues long.

This clone was found once. This chain joins TRBV6-5 and TRBJ1-3; possible D gene TRBD1, 6 bases. The CDR3 extends over 16 amino acids. Germline CDR1 reads MNHEY; CDR2 reads SVGAGI. V lost 0 bases and J 0 bases, leaving 9 bases between the germline ends. CDR3 in amino acids: CASSYSGGASGNTIYF. The DNA of the CDR3 is TGTGCCAGCAGTTACTCAGGGGGGGCCTCTGGAAACACCATATATTTT.

This clone was seen once. This chain joins TRBV19 and TRBJ1-5; D is unclear. This CDR3 region has 15 residues. CDR1 is LNHDA and CDR2 is SQIVND in the germline V gene (reference sequence). V was trimmed by 7 bases and J by 3 bases, leaving 16 bases between them. Here the CDR3 DNA reads TGTGCCAGTACCCCGCTAGCTTCCAACAATCAGCCCCAGCATTTT. This codes for CASTPLASNNQPQHF.

The chain uses TRBV4-1 and TRBJ2-1, with no clear D. CDR1 MGHRA and CDR2 YSYEKL come from the germline V gene. Trimming removed 1 base from V and 8 bases from J, with 12 bases in between. This CDR3 has 14 residues. The CDR3 reads CASSQGVYLDEQFF. CDR3 coding DNA: TGCGCCAGCAGCCAAGGAGTTTATCTCGATGAGCAGTTCTTC.

The chain is built from TRBV24-1 and TRBJ1-5; D uncertain. The CDR3 totals 13 residues. V dropped 1 base and J dropped 5 bases, with 5 bases sitting between them. Per germline, CDR1 KGHDR and CDR2 SFDVKD. The CDR3 nucleotides are TGTGCCACCAGTGATTTCGGGGATCAGCCCCAGCATTTT. The encoded protein is CATSDFGDQPQHF.

A single count supports this clone. Distinct nucleotide sequences in the sample also encode this CDR3. V gene TRBV4-3 combines with J gene TRBJ1-1; D ambiguous. CDR1 and CDR2 from the germline V gene are LGHNA and YSLEER. The length of the CDR3 is 15 residues. Between the trimmed V and J ends, which lost 0 bases and 2 bases, there was a span of 10 bases. The CDR3 loop is CASSQDSGGNTEAFF. In nucleotides, the CDR3 is TGCGCCAGCAGCCAAGATTCGGGAGGAAACACTGAAGCTTTCTTT.

The rearrangement joins TRBV27 to TRBJ1-2, with D maybe TRBD1 (5 bases). V was cut by 0 bases and J by 2 bases, with 16 bases left in between. Germline CDR1 MNHEY, CDR2 SMNVEV (reference sequence). This CDR3 has 17 amino acids. The CDR3 bases are TGTGCCAGCAGTTTATCTGAGGATTTGGGGCTCAACTATGGCTACACCTTC. Translated, it gives CASSLSEDLGLNYGYTF.

The chain recombines TRBV13 with TRBJ1-1, with D unclear. The germline CDR1 and CDR2 sequences are PRHDT and FYEKMQ (reference sequence). CDR3 length equals 14 residues. V was cut by 0 bases and J by 0 bases, with 5 bases left in between. The CDR3 here is CASSLGPVNTEAFF. The CDR3 DNA sequence: TGTGCCAGCAGCTTAGGACCAGTGAACACTGAAGCTTTCTTT.

The table lists this clone with a few counts. The chain joins TRBV6-4 to TRBJ2-2, with D hard to call. The CDR3 runs 10 residues. Germline-derived CDR1 and CDR2 are MRHNA and SNTAGT. Trimming took off 8 bases at V and 8 bases at J, with 6 bases between the two ends. The CDR3 DNA sequence: TGTGCCAGCTGGAGAGGGGAGCTGTTTTTT. It encodes CASWRGELFF.

The rearrangement links TRBV11-3 to TRBJ2-3, with D hard to call. The germline V and J ends were trimmed by 0 bases and 5 bases, with 6 bases remaining between them. The CDR3 runs 13 residues. Germline assignment: CDR1 SGHNT and CDR2 YENEEA. CDR3 DNA: TGTGCCAGCAGCTTAGAATCTTTAGATACGCAGTATTTT. It yields the protein CASSLESLDTQYF.

The chain couples TRBV30 to TRBJ1-4; 11 nucleotides align to TRBD1. The CDR3 loop spans 18 amino acids. With 2 bases clipped from V and 4 bases from J, the junction kept 12 bases outside the gene matches. Germline CDR1 GTSNPN, CDR2 SVGIG (reference sequence). DNA of the CDR3: TGTGCCTGGAGTCTGAATGCCGGGACAGGGGGTTTTAATGAAAAACTGTTTTTT. Its translation is CAWSLNAGTGGFNEKLFF.

Comment on this clone: The same CDR3 arises from other DNA sequences in this sample as well. V usage is TRBV2 and J usage is TRBJ2-1; TRBD1 matches at 9 bases. The V gene's germline CDR1 is SNHLY and CDR2 FYNNEI. V lost 7 bases and J lost 10; bases outside the gene matches: 5. The CDR3 has 12 amino acids. The CDR3 reads CASTGQGGEQFF. CDR3 nucleotides: TGTGCCAGCACGGGACAGGGCGGGGAGCAGTTCTTC.

This chain links TRBV7-2 with TRBJ2-7, with a weak D call TRBD1 (6 bases). The CDR3 runs 15 residues. Germline V gene lookup returns CDR1 SGHTA and CDR2 FQGNSA. The ends were cut back, 5 bases at V and 4 bases at J, with 18 bases in the middle. The CDR3 coding sequence is TGTGCCAGCAGCCCAAACCGGGACACTCTATACGAGCAGTACTTC. This codes for CASSPNRDTLYEQYF.

V is TRBV4-3 and J is TRBJ1-1, with D tentatively TRBD1 (6 bases). The CDR3 length is 12 residues. V was shortened by 10 bases and J by 2 bases, with 11 bases between the two germline ends. CDR1 and CDR2 (germline): LGHNA, YSLEER. CDR3 loop: CATSQGNTEAFF. The CDR3 DNA follows: TGCGCCACCTCACAGGGAAACACTGAAGCTTTCTTT.

The chain has TRBV30 and TRBJ2-7, with 7 nucleotides matching TRBD1. With 4 bases clipped from V and 0 bases from J, the junction kept 3 bases outside the gene matches. Germline assignment: CDR1 GTSNPN and CDR2 SVGIG (reference sequence). This CDR3 has 13 amino acids. The CDR3 spells CAWIGQDSYEQYF. CDR3 DNA: TGTGCCTGGATTGGACAGGACTCCTACGAGCAGTACTTC.

V is TRBV7-9 and J is TRBJ2-1; 11 nucleotides match TRBD2. Looked up from germline, CDR1 is SEHNR and CDR2 is FQNEAQ (reference sequence). The CDR3 sequence is 16 residues long. V dropped 5 bases and J dropped 12; count of bases not matched to a gene: 15. The CDR3 DNA reads as TGTGCCAGCAGCCACAGAGATAGCGGGGGGGCCGCATCGCAGTTCTTC. Protein product: CASSHRDSGGAASQFF. Variable domain in full (rest from reference TRBV7-9 and TRBJ2-1): DTGVSQNPRHKITKRGQNVTFRCDPISEHNRLYWYRQTLGQGPEFLTYFQNEAQLEKSRLLSDRFSAERPKGSFSTLEIQRTEQGDSAMYLCASSHRDSGGAASQFFGPGTRLTVL.